Detailed here is one T cell receptor (beta chain). The antigen is not known. The length of the CDR3 is 15 residues. Trimming took off 0 bases at V and 3 bases at J, with 11 bases between the two ends. Per germline, CDR1 SGHRS and CDR2 YFSETQ. Autoimmune disease history or systemic immunosuppression excluded patients. This specimen belongs to a study of OX40 agonist ivuxolimab in advanced cancers. Looking at the study overall: Cohort: 75% to 90% men, mean age about 60, aged about 23 to 80. Partial responses occurred in three patients (one hepatocellular carcinoma, two cutaneous melanoma).

The study's findings and limits: Clones of CD4+ and CD8+ blood T cells grew by week 6 at doses of 0.1 to 3.0 mg/kg.

The assay was immunoSEQ multiplex PCR, and TCRdb's table has in-frame clones only and misses some. The sample contains 66,000 or so clones, 85% of which appear only once. Sequenced here: CD4+ or CD8+ T cells sorted from blood, sampled in a trial of the OX40 agonist ivuxolimab. V usage is TRBV5-1 and J usage is TRBJ2-3, with D hard to call. This TCR derives from an adult with an advanced solid tumor such as melanoma, head and neck, liver or kidney cancer. CDR3 residues: CASSLGQEATDTQYF. DNA of the CDR3: TGCGCCAGCAGCTTGGGGCAGGAAGCGACAGATACGCAGTATTTT.